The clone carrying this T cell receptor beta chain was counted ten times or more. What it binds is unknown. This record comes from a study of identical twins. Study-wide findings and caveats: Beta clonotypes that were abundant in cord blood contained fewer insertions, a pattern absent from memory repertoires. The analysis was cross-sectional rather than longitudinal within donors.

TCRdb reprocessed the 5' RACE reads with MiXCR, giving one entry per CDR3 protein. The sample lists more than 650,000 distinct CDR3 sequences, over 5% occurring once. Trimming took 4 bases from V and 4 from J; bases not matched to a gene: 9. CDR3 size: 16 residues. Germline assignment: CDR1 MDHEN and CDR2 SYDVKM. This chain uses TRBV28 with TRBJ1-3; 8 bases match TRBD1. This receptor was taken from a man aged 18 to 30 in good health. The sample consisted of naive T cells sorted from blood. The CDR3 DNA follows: TGTGCCAGCAGTTCACCGCTCAGGGGGCCCGGAAACACCATATATTTT. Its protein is CASSSPLRGPGNTIYF.